This TCR beta chain derives from a study of blood T cells in healthy people across ages. Samples had at least 7 million PBMCs isolated from them. As regards this clonotype: Its target is not known.

Trimming at V came to 7 bases and at J to 2 bases, leaving 7 bases not matched to a gene. This CDR3 has 15 residues. Primed by a sample-barcoded 5' primer and a J-beta primer mix, a second PCR proceeded for roughly 6 to 12 cycles. In TCRdb, the 5' RACE reads were re-called with MiXCR into one record per CDR3 protein. Among 1.5 million to 2 million distinct CDR3 sequences listed, roughly 27% were seen once. Study-wide points: The unsorted PBMCs prevented any conclusive comparison of naive versus antigen-experienced cells. One million T cells yielded diversity estimates that were considered underestimates. A greater number of naive CD4+ cells and higher diversity distinguished long-lived donors from aged donors.

The clonotype originates from a woman between 25 and 40 years old in good health. The chain has TRBV12-3 or TRBV12-4 and TRBJ2-3, with 9 nucleotides matching TRBD2. The sequencing sample was made of blood. The CDR3 region is CASTISGGSTDTQYF. CDR3 DNA: TGTGCCAGCACCATTAGCGGGGGATCCACAGATACGCAGTATTTT.